The 28 T cell receptor beta chains below were found in one sample sequenced in a study of PD-1 blockade in classical Hodgkin lymphoma (dated by TCRdb to 2018 to 2020). The time point label corresponds to: cycle 4 day 1 (C4D1), after six to seven weeks of nivolumab. Every trial patient had relapsed following autologous stem cell transplantation, and prior brentuximab vedotin exposure was what differed among cohorts A, B and C. Library preparation was by the immunoSEQ multiplex PCR assay. TCRdb retrieved this table from immuneACCESS and kept in-frame rearrangements only. Not all clones are present; in checked studies, unresolved V genes account for under half, and no reason is known for the remainder. For this sample the table gives more than 15,000 clones, of which 83% were detected only once. The top ten hold 13% of the sample. Sample: peripheral blood mononuclear cells (PBMCs), taken before the fourth cycle of nivolumab. The receptors stem from a human donor with classical Hodgkin lymphoma.

V gene TRBV7-9 combines with J gene TRBJ1-1; maybe TRBD1 (5 bases). Germline V gives CDR1 SEHNR, CDR2 FQNEAQ (reference sequence). V was shortened by 1 base and J by 5 bases, with 14 bases between the two germline ends. The CDR3 is 15 amino acids. This CDR3 reads CASSLGGVETTEAFF. The CDR3 nucleotides are TGTGCCAGCAGCTTAGGGGGGGTGGAGACGACTGAAGCTTTCTTT.

The rearrangement joins TRBV14 to TRBJ2-2; no clear D gene. Germline V gene data show CDR1 as SGHDN and CDR2 as FVKESK. This CDR3 spans 13 amino acids. Trimming removed 1 base from V and 7 bases from J, with 7 bases in between. Written as DNA, the CDR3 is TGTGCCAGCAGCCAAGTAGGTTACGGGGAGCTGTTTTTT. It translates to CASSQVGYGELFF.

This chain connects TRBV4-1 to TRBJ2-3; perhaps TRBD2 as D (7 bases). The CDR3 covers 17 residues. V dropped 0 bases and J dropped 6 bases, with 19 bases sitting between them. The germline V gene has CDR1 MGHRA and CDR2 YSYEKL. The CDR3 DNA reads as TGCGCCAGCAGCCAAGAGAGGTTCGGGGGGCCGGGGGATACGCAGTATTTT. It specifies CASSQERFGGPGDTQYF.

The chain is built from TRBV19 and TRBJ2-3, with 11 bases that match TRBD2. Germline CDR1 reads LNHDA; CDR2 reads SQIVND (reference sequence). The CDR3 extends over 20 amino acids. V gave up 5 bases and J gave up 3 bases; unmatched junction bases: 19. CDR3 loop: CASSFRLAGGSSLGTDTQYF. CDR3 bases: TGTGCCAGTAGTTTCCGCCTAGCGGGGGGCTCATCTCTAGGGACAGATACGCAGTATTTT.

This clone has a single count. The V and J genes are TRBV27 and TRBJ2-7, with TRBD1 matching over 11 bases. This CDR3 contains 16 residues. Germline V gene sequence: CDR1 MNHEY, CDR2 SMNVEV (reference sequence). Trimming removed 7 bases from V and 7 bases from J; junction bases left unmatched: 15. As DNA, the CDR3 is TGTGCCAGCAAAACCGGGACAGGGGGGACCCTCGGAGAGCAGTACTTC. This translates into CASKTGTGGTLGEQYF.

The chain joins TRBV6-5 to TRBJ2-5; the match to TRBD1 covers 11 bases. V lost 5 bases and J lost 6; bases outside the gene matches: 8. The germline V gene has CDR1 MNHEY and CDR2 SVGAGI. This CDR3 region has 15 residues. CDR3 region: CASSSWTGGAKTQYF. CDR3 DNA sequence: TGTGCCAGCAGTAGCTGGACAGGGGGCGCGAAGACCCAGTACTTC.

This chain connects TRBV5-1 to TRBJ2-1, with TRBD2 matching 7 bases. The V gene's germline CDR1 is SGHRS and CDR2 YFSETQ. V was pared by 8 bases and J by 5 bases, with 7 bases of the junction left unmatched. The length of the CDR3 is 13 residues. The CDR3 spells CASKRGSNNEQFF. In DNA, the CDR3 is TGCGCCAGTAAGCGGGGCTCTAACAATGAGCAGTTCTTC.

The chain uses TRBV5-1 and TRBJ2-1; possible D gene TRBD1, 5 bases. Trimming pared 0 bases from V and 4 bases from J, leaving 11 bases between. The CDR3 sequence is 15 residues long. Germline V CDR1 and CDR2: SGHRS, YFSETQ. In nucleotides, the CDR3 is TGCGCCAGCAGCTTGGCGTCAGGGATTTACAATGAGCAGTTCTTC. Translation: CASSLASGIYNEQFF.

The CDR3 loop reads CSVAGTRSSGTQYF. In nucleotides, the CDR3 is TGCAGCGTTGCTGGGACTAGGTCGTCTGGGACCCAGTACTTC. The genes are TRBV29-1 and TRBJ2-5; 8 bases align to TRBD2. The CDR3 is 14 residues long. Germline V CDR1 and CDR2: SQVTM, ANQGSEA. The V segment lost 4 bases and the J segment 7 bases; nucleotides outside the gene matches: 11. Full variable domain (outside the CDR3, taken from reference TRBV29-1 and TRBJ2-5): SAVISQKPSRDICQRGTSLTIQCQVDSQVTMMFWYRQQPGQSLTLIATANQGSEATYESGFVIDKFPISRPNLTFSTLTVSNMSPEDSSIYLCSVAGTRSSGTQYFGPGTRLLVL.

This chain connects TRBV7-2 to TRBJ1-3; 10 bases map to TRBD1. V was clipped by 3 bases and J by 7 bases; unmatched bases: 9. CDR3 length equals 16 residues. Germline V gene lookup returns CDR1 SGHTA and CDR2 FQGNSA. This CDR3 is CASSLGQGWVGNTIYF. CDR3 nucleotide sequence: TGTGCCAGCAGCTTGGGACAGGGGTGGGTCGGGAACACCATATATTTT.

This clone was seen a single time. V usage is TRBV7-9 and J usage is TRBJ1-2; 7 bases are a match to TRBD1. The CDR3 runs to 13 residues. Germline CDR1 reads SEHNR; CDR2 reads FQNEAQ (reference sequence). Trimming removed 5 bases from V and 8 bases from J; junction bases left unmatched: 8. CDR3 region: CASSQSGGIGYTF. CDR3 nucleotide sequence: TGTGCCAGCAGCCAATCAGGGGGTATCGGCTACACCTTC.

V gene TRBV15 combines with J gene TRBJ2-5; D unresolved. This CDR3 contains 14 residues. V was trimmed by 0 bases and J by 2 bases, leaving 7 bases between them. From germline, CDR1 is LNHNV and CDR2 YYDKDF (reference sequence). In nucleotides, the CDR3 is TGTGCCACCAGCAGAGATAGTCCTCAAGAGACCCAGTACTTC. Its translation is CATSRDSPQETQYF.

This chain uses TRBV6-5 with TRBJ1-1; 11 nucleotides align to TRBD1. The CDR3 length is 13 residues. Germline CDR1 and CDR2: MNHEY and SVGAGI. J gave up 7 bases and V 8 bases, and 6 bases lay outside the gene matches. The DNA for the CDR3 is TGTGCCAGCGGCCGGACAGGGGGCTTTGAAGCTTTCTTT. It yields the protein CASGRTGGFEAFF.

The CDR3 loop is CASSPRAGAYNEQFF. The CDR3 bases are TGTGCCAGCAGCCCTCGGGCGGGGGCCTACAATGAGCAGTTCTTC. V gene TRBV6-6 combines with J gene TRBJ2-1, with 7 bases identical to TRBD2. V shed 6 bases and J 2 bases; nucleotides not matched to a gene: 7. CDR1 is MNHNY, CDR2 SVGAGI, per germline (reference sequence). CDR3 length equals 15 residues.

This chain connects TRBV7-9 to TRBJ1-1; unclear D gene. CDR3 length equals 14 residues. The germline CDR1 and CDR2 sequences are SEHNR and FQNEAQ (reference sequence). V was pared by 7 bases and J by 4 bases, with 16 bases between. The CDR3 loop reads CASTRDTSGTEAFF. DNA for the CDR3: TGTGCCAGCACCCGTGATACTTCGGGCACTGAAGCTTTCTTT.

This clone showed up just once. The CDR3 DNA reads TGTGCCAGCAGCTTGGGACTGGGAGCAGATACGCAGTATTTT. Translated, it gives CASSLGLGADTQYF. The chain combines TRBV7-9 with TRBJ2-3; D may be TRBD2 (6 bases). V was pared by 3 bases and J by 4 bases, with 11 bases between. CDR1 SEHNR and CDR2 FQNEAQ come from the germline V gene (reference sequence). This CDR3 region has 14 residues.

The CDR3 region has the DNA TGTGCCAGCAGCCTCGTCACAGGAGTCTACGAGCAGTACTTC. It yields the protein CASSLVTGVYEQYF. The V call is TRBV7-8, the J call TRBJ2-7; perhaps TRBD1 as D (5 bases). This CDR3 is 14 amino acids long. The germline gives CDR1 SGHVS, CDR2 FQNEAQ. V lost 5 bases and J 3 bases, leaving 14 bases between the germline ends.

The chain links TRBV7-9 to TRBJ2-7, with 7 positions matching TRBD1. Germline V gene sequence: CDR1 SEHNR, CDR2 FQNEAQ (reference sequence). The CDR3 loop spans 14 amino acids. V shed 3 bases and J 7 bases; nucleotides not matched to a gene: 9. CDR3 loop: CASSLGQKFGEQYF. The CDR3 bases are TGTGCCAGCAGCTTGGGACAGAAATTCGGAGAGCAGTACTTC.

V usage is TRBV18 and J usage is TRBJ2-3; D ambiguous. This CDR3 comprises 12 residues. Germline V gene lookup returns CDR1 KGHSH and CDR2 LQKENI. The ends were cut back, 6 bases at V and 0 bases at J, with 4 bases in the middle. The CDR3 nucleotides read TGTGCCAGCTCGAAGAGCACAGATACGCAGTATTTT. It yields the protein CASSKSTDTQYF.

The gene calls are TRBV7-9 and TRBJ2-3; D uncertain. This CDR3 is 13 amino acids long. V lost 1 base and J 4 bases, leaving 6 bases between the germline ends. From germline, CDR1 is SEHNR and CDR2 FQNEAQ (reference sequence). DNA for the CDR3: TGTGCCAGCAGCTTAGAGGGTCCAGATACGCAGTATTTT. Translation gives CASSLEGPDTQYF.

V and J are TRBV18 and TRBJ2-1; 9 positions match TRBD2. This CDR3 comprises 16 residues. The germline V gene encodes CDR1 KGHSH and CDR2 LQKENI. With 0 bases clipped from V and 10 bases from J, the junction kept 10 bases outside the gene matches. The chain's CDR3 is CASSPPSGGYAREQFF. The DNA of the CDR3 is TGTGCCAGCTCACCACCTAGCGGGGGCTACGCTAGGGAGCAGTTCTTC.

The count of this clone is one. The chain combines TRBV7-3 with TRBJ1-2; D remains ambiguous. V lost 3 bases and J 1 base, leaving 12 bases between the germline ends. There are 15 residues in the CDR3. CDR1 is SGHTA and CDR2 is FQGTGA in the germline V gene. CDR3 in DNA: TGTGCCAGCAGCTTTGGAATTGACGATAACTATGGCTACACCTTC. The encoded protein is CASSFGIDDNYGYTF.

The V and J genes are TRBV18 and TRBJ2-7, with 12 bases that match TRBD2. CDR1 is KGHSH and CDR2 is LQKENI in the germline V gene. The CDR3 is 18 amino acids. After removal of 4 bases from V and 3 bases from J, the junction contained 13 bases not matched to a gene. The CDR3 spells CASSHINPLAGGFYEQYF. The CDR3 nucleotides read TGTGCCAGCTCACACATCAACCCTCTAGCGGGGGGGTTCTACGAGCAGTACTTC.

This rearrangement joins TRBV5-1 to TRBJ2-2; 7 bases match TRBD1. The ends lost 2 bases at V and 1 base at J; junction bases unmatched: 2. The CDR3 length is 15 residues. Germline loops: CDR1 SGHRS, CDR2 YFSETQ. The CDR3 DNA reads as TGCGCCAGCAGCTTAGGGGGCCAGAACACCGGGGAGCTGTTTTTT. This translates into CASSLGGQNTGELFF.

This clone was recorded a few times. The V gene is TRBV5-1, the J gene TRBJ1-2; D possibly corresponds to TRBD1 (6 bases). CDR1 and CDR2 (germline): SGHRS, YFSETQ. Trimming left V 0 bases short and J 0 bases short, with 6 bases between. The CDR3 is made up of 14 amino acids. The CDR3 reads CASSLEGANYGYTF. The CDR3 coding sequence is TGCGCCAGCAGCTTGGAGGGGGCTAACTATGGCTACACCTTC.

J is TRBJ1-1 and V is TRBV4-1, with D possibly being TRBD1 (5 bases). This CDR3 region has 16 residues. Germline V CDR1 and CDR2: MGHRA, YSYEKL. V was trimmed by 0 bases and J by 0 bases, leaving 11 bases between them. CDR3 region: CASSQEMGLMNTEAFF. In DNA form, the CDR3 reads TGCGCCAGCAGCCAAGAAATGGGGCTCATGAACACTGAAGCTTTCTTT.

The chain couples TRBV5-1 to TRBJ1-2; D is undetermined. Germline CDR1 and CDR2: SGHRS and YFSETQ. This CDR3 is built from 14 residues. V was clipped by 5 bases and J by 5 bases, with 16 bases between them. CDR3 sequence reads: CASSNSDDKYGYTF. In DNA, the CDR3 is TGCGCCAGCAGTAACTCGGACGACAAGTATGGCTACACCTTC.

This rearrangement joins TRBV15 to TRBJ2-2, with D possibly being TRBD2 (5 bases). CDR1 and CDR2 from the germline V gene are LNHNV and YYDKDF (reference sequence). The V end lost 3 bases, the J end lost 1 base, and 15 bases lay between the germline ends. CDR3 length equals 17 residues. CDR3 loop: CATSSPAALVNTGELFF. CDR3 nucleotides: TGTGCCACCAGCAGTCCAGCGGCGCTTGTGAACACCGGGGAGCTGTTTTTT.